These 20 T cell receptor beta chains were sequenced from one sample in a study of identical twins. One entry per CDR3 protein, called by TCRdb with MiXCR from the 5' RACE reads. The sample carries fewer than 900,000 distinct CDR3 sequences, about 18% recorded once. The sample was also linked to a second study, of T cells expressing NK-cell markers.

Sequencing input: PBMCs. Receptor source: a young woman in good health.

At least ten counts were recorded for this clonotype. CDR3 residues: CASIRTSGRGEQFF. The CDR3 region has the DNA TGTGCCAGCATCCGGACTAGCGGGAGAGGGGAGCAGTTCTTC. The chain is built from TRBV12-3 or TRBV12-4 and TRBJ2-1, with 13 bases aligning to TRBD2. This CDR3 is 14 amino acids long. V trimming: 7 bases; J trimming: 10 bases; junction bases outside the gene matches: 7.

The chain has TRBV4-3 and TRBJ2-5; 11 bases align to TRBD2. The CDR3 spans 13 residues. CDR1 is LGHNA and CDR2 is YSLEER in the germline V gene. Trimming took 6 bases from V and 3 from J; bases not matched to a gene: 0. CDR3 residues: CASSSGREETQYF. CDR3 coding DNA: TGCGCCAGCAGTAGCGGGAGGGAAGAGACCCAGTACTTC.

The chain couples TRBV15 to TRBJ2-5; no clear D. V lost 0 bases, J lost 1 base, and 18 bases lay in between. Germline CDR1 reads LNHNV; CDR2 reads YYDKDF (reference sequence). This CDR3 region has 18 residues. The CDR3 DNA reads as TGTGCCACCAGCAGAGATAAAGGTCTATTTCAAATCCAAGAGACCCAGTACTTC. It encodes CATSRDKGLFQIQETQYF.

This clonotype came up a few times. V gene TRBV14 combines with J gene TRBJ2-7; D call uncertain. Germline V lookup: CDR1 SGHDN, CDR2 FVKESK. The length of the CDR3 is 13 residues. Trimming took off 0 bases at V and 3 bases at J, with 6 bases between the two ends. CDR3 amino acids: CASSQDPDYEQYF. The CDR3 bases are TGTGCCAGCAGCCAAGATCCGGACTACGAGCAGTACTTC.

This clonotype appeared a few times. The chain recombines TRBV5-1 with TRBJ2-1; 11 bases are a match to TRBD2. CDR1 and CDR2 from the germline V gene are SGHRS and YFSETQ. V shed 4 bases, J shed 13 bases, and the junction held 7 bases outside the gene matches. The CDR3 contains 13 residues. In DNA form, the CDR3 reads TGCGCCAGCAGCGATGTAGCGGGAGGGAGTCAGTTCTTC. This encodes CASSDVAGGSQFF.

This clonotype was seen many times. The DNA of the CDR3 is TGTGCCAGCAGTTTTTATGGGCGGTCCCAAGAGACCCAGTACTTC. This translates into CASSFYGRSQETQYF. This chain connects TRBV12-3 or TRBV12-4 to TRBJ2-5; D gene unclear. The V and J ends lost 3 bases and 1 base respectively, with 12 bases between them. The CDR3 loop spans 15 amino acids.

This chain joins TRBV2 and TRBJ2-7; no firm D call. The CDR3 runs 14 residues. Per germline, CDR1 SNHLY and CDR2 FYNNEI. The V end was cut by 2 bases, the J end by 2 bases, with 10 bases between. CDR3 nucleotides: TGTGCCAGCAGTGAATCGCGGTCCCCCTACGAGCAGTACTTC. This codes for CASSESRSPYEQYF.

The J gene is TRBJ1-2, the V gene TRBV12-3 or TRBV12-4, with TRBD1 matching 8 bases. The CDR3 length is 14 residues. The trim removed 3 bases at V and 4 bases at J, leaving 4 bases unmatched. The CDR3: CASSFLQGGYGYTF. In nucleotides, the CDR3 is TGTGCCAGCAGTTTTTTACAGGGGGGCTATGGCTACACCTTC.

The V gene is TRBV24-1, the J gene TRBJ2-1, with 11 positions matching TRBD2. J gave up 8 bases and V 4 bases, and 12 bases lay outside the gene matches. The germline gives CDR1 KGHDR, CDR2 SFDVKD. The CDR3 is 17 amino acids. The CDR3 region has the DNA TGTGCCACCAGTGACCGCTCGACTAGCGGGGTCTTGGATGAGCAGTTCTTC. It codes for CATSDRSTSGVLDEQFF.

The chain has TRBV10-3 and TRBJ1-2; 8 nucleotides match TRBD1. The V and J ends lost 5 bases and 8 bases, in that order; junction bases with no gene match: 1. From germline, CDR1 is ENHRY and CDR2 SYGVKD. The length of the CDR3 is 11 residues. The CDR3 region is CAISTGGGYTF. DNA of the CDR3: TGTGCCATCAGTACAGGGGGAGGCTACACCTTC.

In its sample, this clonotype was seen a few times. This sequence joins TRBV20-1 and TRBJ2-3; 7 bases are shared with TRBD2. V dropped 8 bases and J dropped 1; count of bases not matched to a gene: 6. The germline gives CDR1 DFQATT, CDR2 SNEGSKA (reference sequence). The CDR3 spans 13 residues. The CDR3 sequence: CSIRLAGTDTQYF. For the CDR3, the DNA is TGCAGTATACGACTAGCTGGCACAGATACGCAGTATTTT.

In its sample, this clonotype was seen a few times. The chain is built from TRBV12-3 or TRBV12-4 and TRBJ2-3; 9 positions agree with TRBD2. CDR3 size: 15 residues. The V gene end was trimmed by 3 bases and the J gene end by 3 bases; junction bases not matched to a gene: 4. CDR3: CASSLIAGVTDTQYF. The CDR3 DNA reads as TGTGCCAGCAGTTTGATAGCGGGAGTTACAGATACGCAGTATTTT.

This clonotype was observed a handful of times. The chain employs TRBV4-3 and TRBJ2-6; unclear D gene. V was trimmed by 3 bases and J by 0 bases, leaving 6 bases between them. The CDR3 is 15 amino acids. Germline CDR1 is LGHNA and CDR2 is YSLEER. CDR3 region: CASSHPGSGANVLTF. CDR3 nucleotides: TGCGCCAGCAGCCATCCCGGCTCTGGGGCCAACGTCCTGACTTTC.

In DNA form, the CDR3 reads TGTGCCAGCAGTCCCCGACAGGGGGGGAAGTACGAGCAGTACTTC. It specifies CASSPRQGGKYEQYF. The rearrangement uses TRBV12-3 or TRBV12-4 and TRBJ2-7; 9 nucleotides line up with TRBD1. CDR3 length: 15 amino acids. The V segment lost 5 bases and the J segment 4 bases; nucleotides outside the gene matches: 9.

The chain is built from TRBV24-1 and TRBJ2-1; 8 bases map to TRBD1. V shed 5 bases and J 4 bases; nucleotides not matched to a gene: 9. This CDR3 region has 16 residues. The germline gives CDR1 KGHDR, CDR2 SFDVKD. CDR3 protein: CATSAHPGTGYNEQFF. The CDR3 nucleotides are TGTGCCACCAGTGCCCACCCCGGGACAGGATACAATGAGCAGTTCTTC.

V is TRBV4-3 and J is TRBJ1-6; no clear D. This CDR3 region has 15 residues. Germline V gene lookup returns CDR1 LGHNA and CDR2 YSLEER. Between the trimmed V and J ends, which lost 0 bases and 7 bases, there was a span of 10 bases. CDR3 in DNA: TGCGCCAGCAGCCAAGAGTTACAGATCAATTCACCCCTCCACTTT. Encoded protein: CASSQELQINSPLHF.

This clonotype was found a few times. DNA for the CDR3: TGTGCCAGCAGCCAAGGTCCAGGGACGGGAGAATGGGAGACCCAGTACTTC. It yields the protein CASSQGPGTGEWETQYF. This chain links TRBV4-2 with TRBJ2-5, with TRBD2 as a possible D gene (6 bases). Per germline, CDR1 LGHNA and CDR2 YNFKEQ. V shed 1 base and J shed 5 bases, with 20 bases lying between them. There are 17 residues in the CDR3.

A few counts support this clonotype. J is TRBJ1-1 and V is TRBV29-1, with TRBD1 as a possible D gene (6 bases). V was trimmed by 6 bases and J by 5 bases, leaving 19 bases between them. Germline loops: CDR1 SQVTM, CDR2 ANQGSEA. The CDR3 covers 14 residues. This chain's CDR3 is CSVGQSTAGTEAFF. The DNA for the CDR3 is TGCAGCGTCGGACAGTCAACGGCTGGGACTGAAGCTTTCTTT.

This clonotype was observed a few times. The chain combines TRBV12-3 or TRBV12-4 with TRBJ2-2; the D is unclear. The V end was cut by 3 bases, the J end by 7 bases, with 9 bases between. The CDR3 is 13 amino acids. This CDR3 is CASSFLGIGELFF. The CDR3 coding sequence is TGTGCCAGCAGTTTTTTGGGGATCGGGGAGCTGTTTTTT.

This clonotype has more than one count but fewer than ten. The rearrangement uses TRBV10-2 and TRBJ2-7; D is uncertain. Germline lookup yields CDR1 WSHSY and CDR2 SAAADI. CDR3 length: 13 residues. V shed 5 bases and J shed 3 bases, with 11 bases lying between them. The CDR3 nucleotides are TGCGCCAGCAGTATAAGGATTGTCTACGAGCAGTACTTC. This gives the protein CASSIRIVYEQYF.